A single sample is the source of the 11 T cell receptor beta chains below, sequenced in a study of T cell changes during pregnancy in multiple sclerosis. TCRdb keeps only in-frame clones here, not all; method: immunoSEQ multiplex PCR. This table holds about 67,000 clones, approximately 89% found once. The source was peripheral blood, collected in the second trimester of pregnancy. These receptors were taken from a female donor with multiple sclerosis, enrolled in a pregnancy study.

This chain uses TRBV7-6 with TRBJ2-7, with 8 bases lining up with TRBD1. Trimming cost V 4 bases and J 3 bases; bases outside gene matches: 5. Germline CDR1 is SGHVS and CDR2 is FNYEAQ. The CDR3 loop spans 14 amino acids. CDR3 loop: CASSSGTGGYEQYF. The CDR3 region has the DNA TGTGCCAGCAGCTCAGGGACAGGAGGCTACGAGCAGTACTTC.

This rearrangement joins TRBV5-6 to TRBJ1-5; tentatively, D is TRBD1 (5 bases). Germline values: CDR1 SGHDT, CDR2 YYEEEE. This CDR3 is built from 17 residues. The V end lost 1 base, the J end lost 0 bases, and 14 bases lay between the germline ends. CDR3 DNA sequence: TGTGCCAGCAGCTTGTGGGGGGGAGTGTATAGCAATCAGCCCCAGCATTTT. It codes for CASSLWGGVYSNQPQHF.

The V call is TRBV6-1, the J call TRBJ2-5; 11 bases match TRBD2. J was trimmed by 1 base and V by 0 bases; bases with no gene match: 4. The CDR3 spans 17 residues. Germline lookup yields CDR1 MNHNS and CDR2 SASEGT. The CDR3: CASSEAWGTSGQETQYF. The CDR3 region has the DNA TGTGCCAGCAGTGAAGCCTGGGGGACTAGCGGCCAAGAGACCCAGTACTTC.

The chain joins TRBV15 to TRBJ1-5; a possible D gene is TRBD1 (6 bases). V dropped 3 bases and J dropped 6 bases, with 15 bases sitting between them. This CDR3 has 15 residues. Germline CDR1 is LNHNV and CDR2 is YYDKDF (reference sequence). CDR3: CATSRSRGAGQPQHF. Here the CDR3 DNA reads TGTGCCACCAGCAGGTCGCGGGGGGCAGGTCAGCCCCAGCATTTT.

The rearrangement joins TRBV14 to TRBJ1-2; 9 bases agree with TRBD1. V lost 4 bases and J lost 7; bases outside the gene matches: 7. The germline V gene encodes CDR1 SGHDN and CDR2 FVKESK. The CDR3 is 14 residues long. The CDR3 bases are TGTGCCAGCAGCCTACAGGGGGCAAGGGGTGGCTACACCTTC. Amino acids: CASSLQGARGGYTF.

The genes are TRBV27 and TRBJ1-6; no clear D gene. The V end lost 4 bases, the J end lost 6 bases, and 10 bases lay between the germline ends. The germline CDR1 and CDR2 sequences are MNHEY and SMNVEV (reference sequence). The CDR3 covers 14 residues. Here the CDR3 DNA reads TGTGCCAGCAGTTCCCGTCCTCGTAATTCACCCCTCCACTTT. It translates to CASSSRPRNSPLHF.

Written as DNA, the CDR3 is TGTGCCAGCTCACCTGGGGACAGTAGCACAGATACGCAGTATTTT. Protein: CASSPGDSSTDTQYF. J is TRBJ2-3 and V is TRBV18; 7 bases agree with TRBD1. Germline V gene data show CDR1 as KGHSH and CDR2 as LQKENI. The CDR3 sequence is 15 residues long. Trimming cost V 3 bases and J 0 bases; bases outside gene matches: 3.

The chain employs TRBV6-5 and TRBJ1-4; no clear D. Germline V gene lookup returns CDR1 MNHEY and CDR2 SVGAGI. This CDR3 has 14 amino acids. Trimming stripped 2 bases from V and 2 bases from J, with 6 bases between. The CDR3 region is CASSYGVTNEKLFF. In DNA, the CDR3 is TGTGCCAGCAGTTACGGAGTTACTAATGAAAAACTGTTTTTT.

The gene calls are TRBV19 and TRBJ2-4; 9 bases line up with TRBD1. Per germline, CDR1 LNHDA and CDR2 SQIVND (reference sequence). This CDR3 comprises 15 residues. The J segment lost 9 bases and the V segment lost 6 bases, leaving 12 bases of the junction unmatched. This CDR3 is CASRGQGPTYGIQYF. The CDR3 DNA reads TGTGCCAGTAGAGGACAGGGGCCAACCTACGGCATTCAGTACTTC. Based on the CDR3 plus reference TRBV19 and TRBJ2-4, the full variable domain is DGGITQSPKYLFRKEGQNVTLSCEQNLNHDAMYWYRQDPGQGLRLIYYSQIVNDFQKGDIAEGYSVSREKKESFPLTVTSAQKNPTAFYLCASRGQGPTYGIQYFGAGTRLSVL.

The J gene is TRBJ1-5, the V gene TRBV5-1; perhaps TRBD1 as D (6 bases). V lost 0 bases and J lost 5, with 12 bases in between. The CDR3 is 15 residues long. CDR1 is SGHRS, CDR2 YFSETQ, per germline. CDR3 nucleotide sequence: TGCGCCAGCAGCTTGGTCGGGGGGCTGGATCAGCCCCAGCATTTT. Its translation is CASSLVGGLDQPQHF. The entire variable domain, with the rest obtained from reference TRBV5-1 and TRBJ1-5, is as follows: KAGVTQTPRYLIKTRGQQVTLSCSPISGHRSVSWYQQTPGQGLQFLFEYFSETQRNKGNFPGRFSGRQFSNSRSEMNVSTLELGDSALYLCASSLVGGLDQPQHFGDGTRLSIL.

This clone has only one observation. This chain connects TRBV27 to TRBJ1-2; tentative D call: TRBD1 (6 bases). The CDR3 has 12 amino acids. Germline values: CDR1 MNHEY, CDR2 SMNVEV (reference sequence). V dropped 10 bases and J dropped 8 bases, with 17 bases sitting between them. The CDR3 sequence is CATLGTNKGYTF. CDR3 in DNA: TGTGCCACCCTCGGGACAAACAAGGGCTACACCTTC.